The 17 T cell receptor beta chains given below trace back to one sample, sequenced in a study of blood T cell repertoires in COVID-19. Measured with immunoSEQ multiplex PCR; TCRdb has only the in-frame clones, and not every one. Of fewer than 300,000 clones in the sample, about 80% were seen once. Material: peripheral blood. These receptor sequences come from a woman older than 75 with acute or convalescent COVID-19.

The chain joins TRBV29-1 to TRBJ2-3; D unclear. The V gene lost 6 bases and the J gene lost 0 bases, with 4 bases spanning the gap. CDR1 and CDR2 from the germline V gene are SQVTM and ANQGSEA. This CDR3 region has 11 residues. The DNA of the CDR3 is TGCAGCGTACATAGCACAGATACGCAGTATTTT. Protein: CSVHSTDTQYF.

This clone has a handful of counts. This chain joins TRBV2 and TRBJ1-5; 7 positions match TRBD1. The CDR3 has 14 residues. The germline CDR1 and CDR2 sequences are SNHLY and FYNNEI. The V segment lost 5 bases and the J segment 10 bases; nucleotides outside the gene matches: 11. The CDR3: CASSRDSGGYPQHF. CDR3 nucleotides: TGTGCCAGCAGTAGGGACAGTGGGGGATATCCCCAGCATTTT. The full variable domain, with the rest looked up from reference TRBV2 and TRBJ1-5, is EPEVTQTPSHQVTQMGQEVILRCVPISNHLYFYWYRQILGQKVEFLVSFYNNEISEKSEIFDDQFSVERPDGSNFTLKIRSTKLEDSAMYFCASSRDSGGYPQHFGDGTRLSIL.

V and J are TRBV6-5 and TRBJ1-1, with TRBD1 as a possible D gene (5 bases). Trimming took 8 bases from V and 7 from J, leaving 20 bases between them. The CDR3 contains 14 residues. Per the germline V gene, CDR1 is MNHEY and CDR2 is SVGAGI. CDR3 sequence reads: CASGGEQAILEAFF. Here the CDR3 DNA reads TGTGCCAGCGGGGGGGAACAGGCCATCCTTGAAGCTTTCTTT.

The chain links TRBV10-3 to TRBJ1-2; TRBD1 agrees at 7 bases. This CDR3 spans 15 amino acids. The V segment lost 0 bases and the J segment 0 bases; nucleotides outside the gene matches: 1. Germline V lookup: CDR1 ENHRY, CDR2 SYGVKD. In DNA form, the CDR3 reads TGTGCCATCAGTGAGTCGACAGGGACTAACTATGGCTACACCTTC. Amino acid sequence: CAISESTGTNYGYTF.

Here the CDR3 DNA reads TGTGCCAGTAGTATCCTAGCGCAAGAGACCCAGTACTTC. Its protein product is CASSILAQETQYF. The chain joins TRBV19 to TRBJ2-5; possible D gene TRBD2, 6 bases. Germline V gene data show CDR1 as LNHDA and CDR2 as SQIVND (reference sequence). The CDR3 totals 13 residues. V was pared by 3 bases and J by 2 bases, with 7 bases between.

V gene TRBV6-1 combines with J gene TRBJ1-5; TRBD1 might be the D (5 bases). The CDR3 is 16 residues long. The V end lost 3 bases, the J end lost 6 bases, and 18 bases lay between the germline ends. CDR1 is MNHNS and CDR2 is SASEGT in the germline V gene. CDR3 nucleotides: TGTGCCAGCAGTGACGGCTGGGGGGGGAATCGTCAGCCCCAGCATTTT. Protein sequence: CASSDGWGGNRQPQHF.

This rearrangement joins TRBV10-3 to TRBJ2-1, with TRBD2 matching over 8 bases. This CDR3 has 13 amino acids. J gave up 5 bases and V 8 bases, and 5 bases lay outside the gene matches. Germline V gives CDR1 ENHRY, CDR2 SYGVKD. The DNA for the CDR3 is TGTGCCATCGGGTCGGGACTAGACAATGAGCAGTTCTTC. As protein: CAIGSGLDNEQFF.

This clone was seen once. This sequence joins TRBV5-1 and TRBJ2-1, with 12 bases fitting TRBD2. J gave up 7 bases and V 5 bases, and 4 bases lay outside the gene matches. The CDR3 consists of 14 residues. Germline CDR1 and CDR2: SGHRS and YFSETQ. The CDR3 DNA reads TGCGCCAGCAGGATGGGGACTAGCGGGAATGAGCAGTTCTTC. Encoded protein: CASRMGTSGNEQFF.

The V gene is TRBV20-1, the J gene TRBJ1-2; TRBD1 might be the D (6 bases). CDR1 is DFQATT and CDR2 is SNEGSKA in the germline V gene (reference sequence). V was trimmed by 5 bases and J by 8 bases, leaving 12 bases between them. The length of the CDR3 is 11 residues. In DNA form, the CDR3 reads TGCAGTGCTCCCAACAGGGACGGCTACACCTTC. It specifies CSAPNRDGYTF.

V is TRBV2 and J is TRBJ2-1, with D possibly TRBD1 on 5 matching bases. Germline V CDR1 and CDR2: SNHLY, FYNNEI. V gave up 6 bases and J gave up 8 bases, with 5 bases separating them. There are 10 residues in the CDR3. CDR3 in amino acids: CASRTDEQFF. The CDR3 DNA is TGTGCCAGCAGGACAGATGAGCAGTTCTTC.

The chain carries TRBV7-9 and TRBJ2-7; TRBD1 aligns across 11 bases. CDR1 SEHNR and CDR2 FQNEAQ come from the germline V gene (reference sequence). V trimming: 3 bases; J trimming: 5 bases; junction bases outside the gene matches: 3. This CDR3 has 14 amino acids. The CDR3 protein is CASSFGTGGNEQYF. DNA for the CDR3: TGTGCCAGCAGCTTTGGGACAGGGGGAAACGAGCAGTACTTC.

This clone was recorded only once. The J gene is TRBJ2-7, the V gene TRBV6-5; D perhaps matches TRBD1 (5 bases). The germline V gene encodes CDR1 MNHEY and CDR2 SVGAGI. V was clipped by 2 bases and J by 3 bases, with 11 bases between them. The CDR3 spans 14 residues. CDR3 amino acids: CASSYQGWNYEQYF. In DNA form, the CDR3 reads TGTGCCAGCAGTTACCAGGGCTGGAACTACGAGCAGTACTTC.

The chain links TRBV5-4 to TRBJ2-3; D gene ambiguous. Germline CDR1 SGHNT, CDR2 YYREEE (reference sequence). This CDR3 has 15 amino acids. V was trimmed by 0 bases and J by 1 base, leaving 9 bases between them. DNA for the CDR3: TGTGCCAGCAGCTTGGGACTGACTCGCACAGATACGCAGTATTTT. Amino acid sequence: CASSLGLTRTDTQYF.

CDR3 region: CASSSGTSVETQYF. The DNA for the CDR3 is TGCGCCAGCAGCTCCGGGACATCGGTGGAGACCCAGTACTTC. J is TRBJ2-5 and V is TRBV5-1, with D maybe TRBD1 (6 bases). Germline values: CDR1 SGHRS, CDR2 YFSETQ. The CDR3 is made up of 14 amino acids. V lost 3 bases to trimming and J lost 5 bases, with 14 bases between them.

The chain has TRBV6-2 or TRBV6-3 and TRBJ1-5; 7 nucleotides match TRBD1. The germline V gene has CDR1 MNHEY and CDR2 SVGEGT. The CDR3 length is 16 residues. V was pared by 2 bases and J by 4 bases, with 8 bases of the junction left unmatched. CDR3: CASSYGQYRGNQPQHF. The DNA of the CDR3 is TGTGCCAGCAGTTACGGGCAATACAGGGGAAATCAGCCCCAGCATTTT.

The chain has TRBV27 and TRBJ1-1; the D is unclear. Deletions cut 5 bases from V and 4 bases from J, with 14 bases between. The germline V gene has CDR1 MNHEY and CDR2 SMNVEV (reference sequence). The CDR3 consists of 14 residues. CDR3 residues: CASSLRDTGTEAFF. CDR3 DNA: TGTGCCAGCAGTCTCCGTGATACGGGCACTGAAGCTTTCTTT.

The chain couples TRBV9 to TRBJ2-1; TRBD2 is a possible D gene (6 bases). The CDR3 is 15 residues long. V shed 3 bases and J shed 0 bases, with 10 bases lying between them. Germline CDR1 reads SGDLS; CDR2 reads YYNGEE. In nucleotides, the CDR3 is TGTGCCAGCAGCGAGGCGGAGGGCTCCTACAATGAGCAGTTCTTC. Amino acid sequence: CASSEAEGSYNEQFF.